A single sample gave rise to the 32 T cell receptor beta chains below, sequenced in a study of cytomegalovirus exposure and HLA in healthy donors. Use of 60 Vbeta and 13 Jbeta primers characterized the PCR. Produced via immunoSEQ multiplex PCR; TCRdb's table is partial and in-frame only. Of approximately 140,000 clones listed, roughly 83% are singletons. Sequencing input: PBMCs. The receptors derive from a man aged 40-50 years in good health and CMV-seropositive.

V usage is TRBV19 and J usage is TRBJ1-4; D is perhaps TRBD1 (6 bases). Germline-derived CDR1 and CDR2 are LNHDA and SQIVND (reference sequence). The CDR3 runs 17 residues. V gave up 5 bases and J gave up 7 bases, with 23 bases separating them. DNA of the CDR3: TGTGCCAGTAGTCTATCGGGGGGGCGCGAAAGGATTGAAAAACTGTTTTTT. It encodes CASSLSGGRERIEKLFF.

The chain is built from TRBV27 and TRBJ2-2; the match to TRBD1 covers 8 bases. CDR3 length equals 16 residues. Germline V gene sequence: CDR1 MNHEY, CDR2 SMNVEV (reference sequence). The V gene end was trimmed by 3 bases and the J gene end by 5 bases; junction bases not matched to a gene: 8. The CDR3 loop is CASSFSARGPTGELFF. DNA of the CDR3: TGTGCCAGCAGTTTCTCAGCCAGGGGGCCAACCGGGGAGCTGTTTTTT.

Turning to this clone: At the DNA level, this CDR3 is encoded by other sequences in the same sample as well. The CDR3: CASSPQGYEQYF. The CDR3 DNA reads as TGCGCCAGCAGCCCCCAGGGCTACGAGCAGTACTTC. The J gene is TRBJ2-7, the V gene TRBV5-1; TRBD1 is a possible D gene (5 bases). CDR1 is SGHRS, CDR2 YFSETQ, per germline. The length of the CDR3 is 12 residues. V gave up 4 bases and J gave up 3 bases, with 8 bases separating them.

CDR3 residues: CSVESEGHPLGGYTF. In nucleotides, the CDR3 is TGCAGCGTTGAATCTGAGGGACACCCTTTGGGTGGCTACACCTTC. The chain carries TRBV29-1 and TRBJ1-2, with D perhaps TRBD1 (6 bases). V lost 2 bases and J 7 bases, leaving 20 bases between the germline ends. CDR3 length equals 15 residues. Germline lookup yields CDR1 SQVTM and CDR2 ANQGSEA.

The chain combines TRBV5-1 with TRBJ1-6, with D tentatively TRBD1 (6 bases). This CDR3 has 15 residues. Deletions cut 5 bases from V and 8 bases from J, with 17 bases between. CDR1 and CDR2 (germline): SGHRS, YFSETQ. As DNA, the CDR3 is TGCGCCAGCAGTCAACAGGGTTTTCAGGATTCACCCCTCCACTTT. Translated: CASSQQGFQDSPLHF.

The J gene is TRBJ1-2, the V gene TRBV7-9, with 10 positions matching TRBD1. The CDR3 runs 16 residues. Germline CDR1 SEHNR, CDR2 FQNEAQ (reference sequence). The V segment lost 5 bases and the J segment 3 bases; nucleotides outside the gene matches: 9. Here the CDR3 reads CASSRRQGAGDYGYTF. The CDR3 bases are TGTGCCAGCAGCCGCCGACAGGGGGCTGGTGACTATGGCTACACCTTC.

This rearrangement joins TRBV12-5 to TRBJ1-6; 7 bases fit TRBD1. The germline V gene has CDR1 LGHNT and CDR2 FRNRAP. V gave up 7 bases and J gave up 17 bases; unmatched junction bases: 20. This CDR3 comprises 15 residues. This CDR3 reads CASASSGTEGEPIHF. The CDR3 DNA reads TGTGCTAGTGCCTCCTCCGGGACAGAGGGCGAACCGATCCACTTT.

The chain joins TRBV9 to TRBJ2-3; 13 bases agree with TRBD2. The V and J ends lost 0 bases and 5 bases, in that order; junction bases with no gene match: 3. Germline V gene sequence: CDR1 SGDLS, CDR2 YYNGEE. The CDR3 spans 16 residues. CDR3 in DNA: TGTGCCAGCAGCGTAGAACTAGCGGGAGGGAAAGATACGCAGTATTTT. As protein: CASSVELAGGKDTQYF.

The chain uses TRBV27 and TRBJ1-2; TRBD1 might be the D (6 bases). Trimming took off 6 bases at V and 4 bases at J, with 15 bases between the two ends. Germline V gene data show CDR1 as MNHEY and CDR2 as SMNVEV (reference sequence). CDR3 length: 14 residues. CDR3 nucleotide sequence: TGTGCCAGCAGCCGCTGGGGGGGGGCCTATGGCTACACCTTC. Residues: CASSRWGGAYGYTF.

The chain links TRBV5-6 to TRBJ2-3; 9 bases agree with TRBD1. Trimming cost V 3 bases and J 4 bases; bases outside gene matches: 9. Germline V gene data show CDR1 as SGHDT and CDR2 as YYEEEE. The CDR3 is 16 residues long. CDR3 sequence (DNA): TGTGCCAGCAGCTATAGGGGACAGGGCATATCAGATACGCAGTATTTT. Translation: CASSYRGQGISDTQYF.

This rearrangement joins TRBV27 to TRBJ2-2, with 16 bases identical to TRBD2. Trimming at V came to 4 bases and at J to 4 bases, leaving 6 bases not matched to a gene. CDR3 size: 18 residues. Germline-derived CDR1 and CDR2 are MNHEY and SMNVEV (reference sequence). CDR3 amino acids: CASSYGGLAGGITGELFF. CDR3 bases: TGTGCCAGCAGTTATGGGGGACTAGCGGGAGGGATCACCGGGGAGCTGTTTTTT.

The gene calls are TRBV7-9 and TRBJ2-5, with D possibly being TRBD2 (7 bases). Germline loops: CDR1 SEHNR, CDR2 FQNEAQ (reference sequence). V lost 6 bases to trimming and J lost 4 bases, with 12 bases between them. This CDR3 has 13 residues. The CDR3: CASSPGGRETQYF. The CDR3 nucleotides are TGTGCCAGCAGTCCGGGGGGCCGAGAGACCCAGTACTTC.

The chain employs TRBV5-1 and TRBJ2-1, with 8 bases matching TRBD2. The germline gives CDR1 SGHRS, CDR2 YFSETQ. CDR3 size: 16 residues. Unmatched junction bases numbered 11, after V lost 6 bases and J lost 3 bases. The DNA for the CDR3 is TGCGCCAGCACCGCAACGGAGCGGGAGTTCTACAATGAGCAGTTCTTC. This codes for CASTATEREFYNEQFF.

This rearrangement joins TRBV2 to TRBJ1-6; D ambiguous. The germline V and J ends were trimmed by 9 bases and 0 bases, with 12 bases remaining between them. Germline V gene sequence: CDR1 SNHLY, CDR2 FYNNEI. This CDR3 contains 15 residues. The CDR3 region is CASDAGSSYNSPLHF. The CDR3 DNA sequence: TGTGCCAGTGACGCAGGCAGCTCCTATAATTCACCCCTCCACTTT.

The chain combines TRBV30 with TRBJ1-6, with 9 bases matching TRBD1. CDR1 is GTSNPN, CDR2 SVGIG, per germline (reference sequence). The CDR3 runs to 13 residues. The V segment lost 3 bases and the J segment 10 bases; nucleotides outside the gene matches: 4. CDR3 region: CAWSSQGASPLHF. The CDR3 region has the DNA TGTGCCTGGAGCTCACAGGGGGCCTCACCCCTCCACTTT. Using reference TRBV30 and TRBJ1-6 for the parts outside the CDR3, the full variable domain is SQTIHQWPATLVQPVGSPLSLECTVEGTSNPNLYWYRQAAGRGLQLLFYSVGIGQISSEVPQNLSASRPQDRQFILSSKKLLLSDSGFYLCAWSSQGASPLHFGNGTRLTVT.

The V call is TRBV6-6, the J call TRBJ2-1; possibly TRBD2 for D (6 bases). This CDR3 has 13 residues. Between the trimmed V and J ends, which lost 6 bases and 10 bases, there was a span of 16 bases. CDR1 MNHNY and CDR2 SVGAGI come from the germline V gene (reference sequence). The CDR3 is CASRSSGVSEQFF. The CDR3 DNA sequence: TGTGCCAGCAGGAGCTCGGGGGTATCCGAGCAGTTCTTC.

This rearrangement joins TRBV30 to TRBJ2-6; possibly TRBD1 for D (5 bases). V was shortened by 0 bases and J by 4 bases, with 7 bases between the two germline ends. CDR1 and CDR2 from the germline V gene are GTSNPN and SVGIG (reference sequence). This CDR3 spans 14 amino acids. The CDR3 is CAWSVQVGANVLTF. The CDR3 DNA sequence: TGTGCCTGGAGTGTACAGGTCGGGGCCAACGTCCTGACTTTC.

This clone was seen at least ten times. The chain has TRBV5-4 and TRBJ2-3; D might be TRBD1 (6 bases). V lost 5 bases, J lost 2 bases, and 12 bases lay in between. The CDR3 contains 14 residues. Germline loops: CDR1 SGHNT, CDR2 YYREEE (reference sequence). The CDR3 coding sequence is TGTGCCAGCAGAGACAGGCGGTTCACAGATACGCAGTATTTT. This encodes CASRDRRFTDTQYF.

This chain links TRBV14 with TRBJ1-6, with 8 bases matching TRBD1. The length of the CDR3 is 16 residues. CDR1 is SGHDN, CDR2 FVKESK, per germline. V lost 1 base to trimming and J lost 7 bases; unmatched junction nucleotides: 6. Here the CDR3 reads CASSQGTGTGNSPLHF. The DNA of the CDR3 is TGTGCCAGCAGCCAAGGGACCGGGACAGGCAATTCACCCCTCCACTTT.

The genes are TRBV7-9 and TRBJ1-2; no reliable D call. The ends were cut back, 5 bases at V and 6 bases at J, with 13 bases in the middle. Germline-derived CDR1 and CDR2 are SEHNR and FQNEAQ (reference sequence). The CDR3 totals 13 residues. The CDR3 sequence is CASSLSQDDGYTF. As DNA, the CDR3 is TGTGCCAGCAGCCTCTCTCAGGATGATGGCTACACCTTC. The complete variable domain, with remaining parts taken from reference TRBV7-9 and TRBJ1-2, reads DTGVSQNPRHKITKRGQNVTFRCDPISEHNRLYWYRQTLGQGPEFLTYFQNEAQLEKSRLLSDRFSAERPKGSFSTLEIQRTEQGDSAMYLCASSLSQDDGYTFGSGTRLTVV.

The chain couples TRBV7-3 to TRBJ2-3; 12 bases fit TRBD2. The V gene end was trimmed by 2 bases and the J gene end by 2 bases; junction bases not matched to a gene: 5. Per germline, CDR1 SGHTA and CDR2 FQGTGA. The CDR3 extends over 17 amino acids. The CDR3 DNA follows: TGTGCCAGCAGCTTAGGACTAGCGGGGCCATTCACAGATACGCAGTATTTT. Amino acids: CASSLGLAGPFTDTQYF.

V and J are TRBV21-1 and TRBJ2-1; whether TRBD2, the table's D call, matches the DNA was not checked. TRBV21-1 is a pseudogene locus. The CDR3 has 16 residues. The CDR3 bases are TGTGCCAGCACCCGAAGAGGACTTCTGTGTGACAATGAGCAGTTCTTC. As protein: CASTRRGLLCDNEQFF.

On this clone: Other DNA sequences in the same sample also yield this CDR3. V usage is TRBV9 and J usage is TRBJ1-2; 9 bases match TRBD1. J lost 2 bases, V lost 2 bases, and 1 base had no gene match. Germline V gene sequence: CDR1 SGDLS, CDR2 YYNGEE. This CDR3 region has 14 residues. DNA of the CDR3: TGTGCCAGCAGCGTGACAGGGGGGAACTATGGCTACACCTTC. Amino acids: CASSVTGGNYGYTF.

The chain recombines TRBV6-6 with TRBJ2-1; tentatively, D is TRBD2 (7 bases). This CDR3 contains 14 residues. Germline V CDR1 and CDR2: MNHNY, SVGAGI (reference sequence). The germline V and J ends were trimmed by 7 bases and 4 bases, with 14 bases remaining between them. CDR3 protein: CASTRGGLYNEQFF. CDR3 nucleotide sequence: TGTGCCAGCACGAGGGGGGGGTTATACAATGAGCAGTTCTTC.

This chain joins TRBV7-2 and TRBJ1-2; possible D gene TRBD1, 5 bases. Trimming removed 3 bases from V and 8 bases from J, with 13 bases in between. The CDR3 runs to 13 residues. Germline V gene lookup returns CDR1 SGHTA and CDR2 FQGNSA. Written as DNA, the CDR3 is TGTGCCAGCAGCTTCGAAAGGGGAGGAGGCTACACCTTC. Translated, it gives CASSFERGGGYTF.

This clone was seen only once. The chain links TRBV6-5 to TRBJ1-1, with D possibly TRBD1 on 5 matching bases. Germline CDR1 is MNHEY and CDR2 is SVGAGI. V was trimmed by 7 bases and J by 8 bases, leaving 17 bases between them. CDR3 length: 13 residues. For the CDR3, the DNA is TGTGCCAGCATCAGACCCGGGACTCGGGAAGCTTTCTTT. Translating gives CASIRPGTREAFF.

The chain combines TRBV9 with TRBJ1-5, with 12 bases lining up with TRBD1. V dropped 3 bases and J dropped 7; count of bases not matched to a gene: 2. Germline assignment: CDR1 SGDLS and CDR2 YYNGEE. CDR3 length: 14 residues. CDR3 sequence reads: CASSDGTGGQPQHF. CDR3 in DNA: TGTGCCAGCAGCGACGGGACAGGGGGCCAGCCCCAGCATTTT. The complete variable domain, with remaining parts taken from reference TRBV9 and TRBJ1-5, reads DSGVTQTPKHLITATGQRVTLRCSPRSGDLSVYWYQQSLDQGLQFLIQYYNGEERAKGNILERFSAQQFPDLHSELNLSSLELGDSALYFCASSDGTGGQPQHFGDGTRLSIL.

The chain has TRBV4-2 and TRBJ2-7; TRBD2 agrees at 7 bases. The germline gives CDR1 LGHNA, CDR2 YNFKEQ. J was trimmed by 6 bases and V by 4 bases; bases with no gene match: 12. The CDR3 sequence is 15 residues long. In DNA, the CDR3 is TGTGCCAGCAGCCTGCAAAGCGGGACTCAGTTCGAGCAGTACTTC. Amino acid sequence: CASSLQSGTQFEQYF.

This clone was seen a single time. The chain employs TRBV10-3 and TRBJ1-6, with 9 bases fitting TRBD1. The V gene's germline CDR1 is ENHRY and CDR2 SYGVKD. The V gene end was trimmed by 7 bases and the J gene end by 10 bases; junction bases not matched to a gene: 11. The CDR3 contains 15 residues. The CDR3 DNA reads as TGTGCCATCAAACCAACAGGGGGCGAAAGCTCACCCCTCCACTTT. Amino acid sequence: CAIKPTGGESSPLHF.

V is TRBV2 and J is TRBJ2-1, with 9 bases matching TRBD1. The germline CDR1 and CDR2 sequences are SNHLY and FYNNEI. J was trimmed by 4 bases and V by 4 bases; bases with no gene match: 5. This CDR3 is built from 15 residues. The CDR3: CASSVGQGSYNEQFF. The CDR3 DNA reads TGTGCCAGCAGTGTGGGACAGGGTTCTTACAATGAGCAGTTCTTC.

The chain joins TRBV23-1 to TRBJ2-2; a weak D match, TRBD2 (6 bases). TRBV23-1 is sorted into the ORF group, with uncertain function. The V gene lost 4 bases and the J gene lost 0 bases, with 9 bases spanning the gap. CDR3 size: 15 residues. CDR3 sequence: CASSPRRANTGELFF. In DNA, the CDR3 is TGCGCCAGCAGTCCAAGGAGGGCGAACACCGGGGAGCTGTTTTTT.

The chain carries TRBV6-6 and TRBJ1-4, with a tentative D call TRBD1 (5 bases). V gave up 8 bases and J gave up 7 bases, with 14 bases separating them. This CDR3 comprises 13 residues. Germline V CDR1 and CDR2: MNHNY, SVGAGI (reference sequence). This CDR3 reads CASVGGWGEKLFF. The CDR3, as DNA: TGTGCCAGCGTCGGGGGTTGGGGTGAAAAACTGTTTTTT.